Below, 10 T cell receptor beta chains from the same sample are listed, as sequenced in a study of neoadjuvant anti-PD-1 for oral cavity cancer. TCRdb's table, derived via immunoSEQ multiplex PCR, lists solely in-frame clones and lacks some. The sample has thousands of clones, 54% seen once. The sample consisted of tumor tissue, taken before nivolumab (anti-PD-1) treatment. The source of these receptors is a person between 35 and 79 years old with oral cavity squamous cell carcinoma.

The J gene is TRBJ2-6, the V gene TRBV9; 11 bases are shared with TRBD2. J gave up 0 bases and V 0 bases, and 2 bases lay outside the gene matches. The germline V gene encodes CDR1 SGDLS and CDR2 YYNGEE. The CDR3 totals 18 residues. CDR3 in DNA: TGTGCCAGCAGCGTAGGACTAGCGGGGACCTCTGGGGCCAACGTCCTGACTTTC. Translated, it gives CASSVGLAGTSGANVLTF.

The gene calls are TRBV27 and TRBJ2-3; 10 bases match TRBD2. CDR3 length: 15 residues. The V gene's germline CDR1 is MNHEY and CDR2 SMNVEV (reference sequence). The V gene end was trimmed by 4 bases and the J gene end by 2 bases; junction bases not matched to a gene: 3. Here the CDR3 DNA reads TGTGCCAGCAGTTCTAGCGGGAGTGACACAGATACGCAGTATTTT. This encodes CASSSSGSDTDTQYF.

The chain recombines TRBV11-2 with TRBJ2-3, with 16 positions matching TRBD2. The CDR3 is 16 residues long. Germline V gives CDR1 SGHAT, CDR2 FQNNGV. V lost 6 bases, J lost 4 bases, and 4 bases stayed unmatched. CDR3 in DNA: TGTGCCAGCAGTCCGGGACTAGCGGGAGGGGCAGATACGCAGTATTTT. Protein sequence: CASSPGLAGGADTQYF.

This clone was seen more than once but under ten times. This chain connects TRBV7-2 to TRBJ2-7; 8 bases fit TRBD1. Germline CDR1 and CDR2: SGHTA and FQGNSA. CDR3 length: 14 amino acids. V lost 8 bases and J lost 7; bases outside the gene matches: 13. The CDR3 protein is CASQRVRGLREQYF. CDR3 nucleotides: TGTGCCAGCCAGAGGGTCAGGGGGCTCCGGGAGCAGTACTTC.

This chain links TRBV6-4 with TRBJ2-3, with 11 bases fitting TRBD2. The length of the CDR3 is 15 residues. Germline CDR1 MRHNA, CDR2 SNTAGT. V dropped 0 bases and J dropped 5; count of bases not matched to a gene: 1. CDR3 loop: CASSDSTSGGDTQYF. CDR3 bases: TGTGCCAGCAGTGACTCAACTAGCGGGGGAGATACGCAGTATTTT.

This clone was seen only a few times. This chain joins TRBV6-1 and TRBJ2-1; 9 bases are a match to TRBD2. Germline values: CDR1 MNHNS, CDR2 SASEGT. The CDR3 extends over 15 amino acids. The ends lost 4 bases at V and 10 bases at J; junction bases unmatched: 11. The CDR3 loop reads CASSAAGGRLGEQFF. The CDR3 DNA follows: TGTGCCAGCAGTGCAGCGGGAGGCCGTCTAGGAGAGCAGTTCTTC.

This clone has a handful of counts. The chain links TRBV9 to TRBJ2-1; 8 bases match TRBD2. This CDR3 has 14 amino acids. Trimming removed 1 base from V and 9 bases from J; junction bases left unmatched: 6. The germline CDR1 and CDR2 sequences are SGDLS and YYNGEE. The CDR3 spells CASSVRAGGGEQFF. The CDR3 DNA sequence: TGTGCCAGCAGCGTAAGGGCGGGAGGAGGTGAGCAGTTCTTC.

This sequence joins TRBV5-1 and TRBJ2-2; maybe TRBD2 (7 bases). The V and J ends lost 4 bases and 4 bases respectively, with 11 bases between them. The CDR3 covers 14 residues. Per the germline V gene, CDR1 is SGHRS and CDR2 is YFSETQ. CDR3 nucleotides: TGCGCCAGCAGCCGGGGGGCCCGCACCGGGGAGCTGTTTTTT. As protein: CASSRGARTGELFF.

The chain couples TRBV2 to TRBJ2-1; 9 bases are shared with TRBD2. V trimming: 6 bases; J trimming: 7 bases; junction bases outside the gene matches: 13. This CDR3 has 16 residues. CDR1 is SNHLY, CDR2 FYNNEI, per germline. Here the CDR3 reads CASRAGTSSFLNEQFF. The CDR3, as DNA: TGTGCCAGCAGGGCCGGGACTAGCTCTTTTTTAAATGAGCAGTTCTTC.

The V call is TRBV6-6, the J call TRBJ2-2, with TRBD2 as a possible D gene (5 bases). Trimming removed 4 bases from V and 5 bases from J, with 17 bases in between. Germline CDR1 reads MNHNY; CDR2 reads SVGAGI (reference sequence). CDR3 size: 16 residues. CDR3 nucleotides: TGTGCCAGCAGTTTTTTCGCGGGCGGGCTAACCGGGGAGCTGTTTTTT. This gives the protein CASSFFAGGLTGELFF.